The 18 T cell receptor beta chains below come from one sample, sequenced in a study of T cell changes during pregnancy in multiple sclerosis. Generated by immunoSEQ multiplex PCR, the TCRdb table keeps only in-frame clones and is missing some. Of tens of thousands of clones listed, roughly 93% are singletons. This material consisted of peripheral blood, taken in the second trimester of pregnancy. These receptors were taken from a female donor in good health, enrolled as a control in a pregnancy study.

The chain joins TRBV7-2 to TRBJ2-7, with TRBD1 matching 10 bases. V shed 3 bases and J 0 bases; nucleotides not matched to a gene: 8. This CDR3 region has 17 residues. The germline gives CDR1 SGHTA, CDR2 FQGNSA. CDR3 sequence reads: CASSFPDRGTSSYEQYF. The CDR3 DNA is TGTGCCAGCAGCTTCCCGGACAGGGGGACGAGCTCCTACGAGCAGTACTTC.

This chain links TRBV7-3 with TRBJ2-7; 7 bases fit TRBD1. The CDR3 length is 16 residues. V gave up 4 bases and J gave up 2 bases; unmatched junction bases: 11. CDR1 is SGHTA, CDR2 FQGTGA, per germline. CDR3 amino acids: CASSSGPRTGTYEQYF. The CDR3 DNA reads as TGTGCCAGCAGCTCAGGCCCACGGACAGGCACCTACGAGCAGTACTTC.

The CDR3 nucleotides read TGTGCCAGCACTGCGGGGGTCGCGAGCAATCAGCCCCAGCATTTT. This sequence encodes CASTAGVASNQPQHF. The rearrangement uses TRBV2 and TRBJ1-5; D may be TRBD1 (5 bases). Germline-derived CDR1 and CDR2 are SNHLY and FYNNEI. CDR3 length: 15 residues. The V and J ends lost 7 bases and 1 base respectively, with 14 bases between them.

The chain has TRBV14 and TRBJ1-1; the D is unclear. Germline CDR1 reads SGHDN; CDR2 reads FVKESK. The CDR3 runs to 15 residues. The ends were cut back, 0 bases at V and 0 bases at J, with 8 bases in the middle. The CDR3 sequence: CASSQDPGLNTEAFF. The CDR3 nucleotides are TGTGCCAGCAGCCAAGATCCGGGGTTGAACACTGAAGCTTTCTTT. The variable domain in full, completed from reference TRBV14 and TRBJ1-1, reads EAGVTQFPSHSVIEKGQTVTLRCDPISGHDNLYWYRRVMGKEIKFLLHFVKESKQDESGMPNNRFLAERTGGTYSTLKVQPAELEDSGVYFCASSQDPGLNTEAFFGQGTRLTVV.

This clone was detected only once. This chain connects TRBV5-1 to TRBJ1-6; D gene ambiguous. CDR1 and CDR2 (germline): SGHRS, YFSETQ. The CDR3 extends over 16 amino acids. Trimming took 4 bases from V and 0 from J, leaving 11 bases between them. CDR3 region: CASSPRESSYNSPLHF. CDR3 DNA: TGCGCCAGCAGCCCAAGGGAGAGCTCCTATAATTCACCCCTCCACTTT.

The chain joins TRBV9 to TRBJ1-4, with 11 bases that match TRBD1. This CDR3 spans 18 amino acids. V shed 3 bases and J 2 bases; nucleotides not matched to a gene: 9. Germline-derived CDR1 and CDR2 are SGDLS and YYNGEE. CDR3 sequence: CASSEGGTGGVTNEKLFF. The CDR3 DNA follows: TGTGCCAGCAGCGAGGGGGGGACAGGGGGAGTGACTAATGAAAAACTGTTTTTT. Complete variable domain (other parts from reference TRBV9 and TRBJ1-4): DSGVTQTPKHLITATGQRVTLRCSPRSGDLSVYWYQQSLDQGLQFLIQYYNGEERAKGNILERFSAQQFPDLHSELNLSSLELGDSALYFCASSEGGTGGVTNEKLFFGSGTQLSVL.

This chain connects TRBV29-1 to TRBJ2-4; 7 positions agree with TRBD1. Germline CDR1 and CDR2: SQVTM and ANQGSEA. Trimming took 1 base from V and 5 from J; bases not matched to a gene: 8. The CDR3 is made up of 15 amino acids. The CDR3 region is CSVEGAWQGENIQYF. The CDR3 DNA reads TGCAGCGTTGAAGGGGCCTGGCAGGGGGAAAACATTCAGTACTTC. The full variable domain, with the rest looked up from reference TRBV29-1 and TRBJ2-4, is SAVISQKPSRDICQRGTSLTIQCQVDSQVTMMFWYRQQPGQSLTLIATANQGSEATYESGFVIDKFPISRPNLTFSTLTVSNMSPEDSSIYLCSVEGAWQGENIQYFGAGTRLSVL.

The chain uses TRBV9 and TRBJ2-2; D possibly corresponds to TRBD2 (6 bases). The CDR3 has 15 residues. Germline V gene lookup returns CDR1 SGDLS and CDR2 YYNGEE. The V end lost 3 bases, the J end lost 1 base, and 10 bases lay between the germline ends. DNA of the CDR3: TGTGCCAGCAGCGGACTAGGACAGAACACCGGGGAGCTGTTTTTT. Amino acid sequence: CASSGLGQNTGELFF.

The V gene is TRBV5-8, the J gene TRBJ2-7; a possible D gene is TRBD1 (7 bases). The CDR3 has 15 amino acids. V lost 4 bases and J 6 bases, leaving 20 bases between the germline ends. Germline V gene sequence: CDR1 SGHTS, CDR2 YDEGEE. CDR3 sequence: CASSVTGAGYGEQYF. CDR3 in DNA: TGTGCCAGCAGCGTAACAGGGGCGGGATATGGCGAGCAGTACTTC.

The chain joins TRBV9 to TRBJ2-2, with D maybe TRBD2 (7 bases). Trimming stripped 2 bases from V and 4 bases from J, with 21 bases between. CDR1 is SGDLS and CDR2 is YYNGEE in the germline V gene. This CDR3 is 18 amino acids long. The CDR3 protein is CASSVLVGGPSGTGELFF. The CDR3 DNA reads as TGTGCCAGCAGCGTTTTGGTCGGGGGGCCCTCGGGCACCGGGGAGCTGTTTTTT.

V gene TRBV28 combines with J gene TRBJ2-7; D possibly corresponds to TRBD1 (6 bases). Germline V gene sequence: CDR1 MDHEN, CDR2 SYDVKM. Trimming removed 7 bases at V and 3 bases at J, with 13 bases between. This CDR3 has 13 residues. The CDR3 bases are TGTGCCAGCATCCCGAGGGGGATCTACGAGCAGTACTTC. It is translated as CASIPRGIYEQYF.

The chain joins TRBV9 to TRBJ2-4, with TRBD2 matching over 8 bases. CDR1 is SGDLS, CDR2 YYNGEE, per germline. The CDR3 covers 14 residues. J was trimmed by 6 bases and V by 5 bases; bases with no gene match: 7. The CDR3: CASSTSGGGNIQYF. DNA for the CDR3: TGTGCCAGCAGTACTAGCGGAGGCGGAAACATTCAGTACTTC.

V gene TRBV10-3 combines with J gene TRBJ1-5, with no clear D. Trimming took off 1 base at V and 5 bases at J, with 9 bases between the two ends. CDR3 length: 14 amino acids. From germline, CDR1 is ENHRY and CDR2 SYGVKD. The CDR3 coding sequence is TGTGCCATCAGTGAGTTGGGCAGCTATCAGCCCCAGCATTTT. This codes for CAISELGSYQPQHF.

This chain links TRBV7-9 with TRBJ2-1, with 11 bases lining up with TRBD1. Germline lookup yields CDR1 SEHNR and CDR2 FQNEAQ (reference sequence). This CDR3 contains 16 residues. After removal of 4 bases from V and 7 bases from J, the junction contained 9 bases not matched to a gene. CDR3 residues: CASSSTGTGGSNEQFF. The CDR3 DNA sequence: TGTGCCAGCAGCTCAACCGGGACAGGGGGATCTAATGAGCAGTTCTTC.

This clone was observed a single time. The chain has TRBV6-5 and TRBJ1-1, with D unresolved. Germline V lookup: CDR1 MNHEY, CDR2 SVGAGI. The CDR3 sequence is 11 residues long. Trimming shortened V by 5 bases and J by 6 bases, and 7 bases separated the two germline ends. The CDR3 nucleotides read TGTGCCAGCAGTGAGGGCGCTGAAGCTTTCTTT. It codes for CASSEGAEAFF.

In nucleotides, the CDR3 is TGCAGCGCCGCACAGGGGATGAACACTGAAGCTTTCTTT. This gives the protein CSAAQGMNTEAFF. The chain is built from TRBV29-1 and TRBJ1-1; 7 bases map to TRBD1. The CDR3 consists of 13 residues. Germline V gene sequence: CDR1 SQVTM, CDR2 ANQGSEA. J lost 0 bases, V lost 7 bases, and 5 bases had no gene match.

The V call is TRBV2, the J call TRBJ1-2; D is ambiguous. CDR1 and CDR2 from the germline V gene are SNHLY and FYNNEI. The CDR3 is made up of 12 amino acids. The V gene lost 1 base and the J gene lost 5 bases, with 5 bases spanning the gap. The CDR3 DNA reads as TGTGCCAGCAGTGAAGGAGGGTATGGCTACACCTTC. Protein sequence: CASSEGGYGYTF.

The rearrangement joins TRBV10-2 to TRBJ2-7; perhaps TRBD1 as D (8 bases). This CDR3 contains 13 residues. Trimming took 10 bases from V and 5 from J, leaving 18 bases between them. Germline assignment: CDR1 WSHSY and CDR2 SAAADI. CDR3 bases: TGCGCCACCACAGGGGGAGGGAGAAACGAGCAGTACTTC. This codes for CATTGGGRNEQYF.